What follows are 27 T cell receptor beta chains derived from one specimen sequenced in a study of blood T cell repertoires in COVID-19. Method: immunoSEQ multiplex PCR; TCRdb's copy keeps in-frame clones and lacks some. The sample holds 440,000 or so clones, about 88% seen once. The sequenced sample consisted of peripheral blood. The source is a woman between 40 and 55 years old with COVID-19, enrolled during active disease.

The V call is TRBV27, the J call TRBJ2-5, with D possibly TRBD1 on 5 matching bases. Trimming pared 10 bases from V and 0 bases from J, leaving 12 bases between. From germline, CDR1 is MNHEY and CDR2 SMNVEV (reference sequence). The CDR3 totals 13 residues. The CDR3: CATSPRDQETQYF. The CDR3 DNA is TGTGCCACCAGCCCCAGGGACCAAGAGACCCAGTACTTC.

This chain joins TRBV29-1 and TRBJ1-2, with 9 bases that match TRBD1. Germline CDR1 SQVTM, CDR2 ANQGSEA. CDR3 size: 13 residues. Trimming took 6 bases from V and 3 from J; bases not matched to a gene: 5. CDR3 nucleotide sequence: TGCAGCGTGCTGACAGGGGGGGACTATGGCTACACCTTC. Protein product: CSVLTGGDYGYTF.

The CDR3 is CASSGDRVDSPLHF. The CDR3 DNA sequence: TGTGCCAGCAGTGGGGACAGAGTAGATTCACCCCTCCACTTT. The chain carries TRBV6-6 and TRBJ1-6, with 7 positions matching TRBD1. Germline CDR1 reads MNHNY; CDR2 reads SVGAGI (reference sequence). V dropped 5 bases and J dropped 8; count of bases not matched to a gene: 6. CDR3 length: 14 residues.

The chain has TRBV5-1 and TRBJ2-7; D possibly corresponds to TRBD2 (5 bases). V was shortened by 0 bases and J by 6 bases, with 13 bases between the two germline ends. Germline lookup yields CDR1 SGHRS and CDR2 YFSETQ. The CDR3 is made up of 14 amino acids. For the CDR3, the DNA is TGCGCCAGCAGCTTGGGGGAGAACATGGCCGAGCAGTACTTC. Encoded protein: CASSLGENMAEQYF.

In DNA, the CDR3 is TGTGCCAGCAGTGTCGGACAGCACACTGAAGCTTTCTTT. This codes for CASSVGQHTEAFF. The chain recombines TRBV12-3 or TRBV12-4 with TRBJ1-1; possible D gene TRBD1, 6 bases. CDR3 length equals 13 residues. Deletions cut 5 bases from V and 3 bases from J, with 10 bases between.

This chain connects TRBV5-4 to TRBJ1-1; D is uncertain. Trimming left V 0 bases short and J 0 bases short, with 9 bases between. Germline V CDR1 and CDR2: SGHNT, YYREEE (reference sequence). The CDR3 spans 15 residues. The CDR3 nucleotides read TGTGCCAGCAGCTTGGACAGCACTTTGAACACTGAAGCTTTCTTT. It specifies CASSLDSTLNTEAFF.

In this sample, this clone turned up once. The genes are TRBV27 and TRBJ2-5; TRBD2 is a possible D gene (6 bases). The CDR3 contains 16 residues. Trimming removed 7 bases at V and 2 bases at J, with 20 bases between. CDR1 MNHEY and CDR2 SMNVEV come from the germline V gene (reference sequence). CDR3 sequence: CASTPLSGGRQETQYF. In nucleotides, the CDR3 is TGTGCCAGCACCCCACTATCAGGAGGGAGGCAAGAGACCCAGTACTTC.

The table lists this clone with a few counts. This sequence joins TRBV10-3 and TRBJ1-2; D remains unclear. The germline V and J ends were trimmed by 4 bases and 0 bases, with 6 bases remaining between them. Germline V gene sequence: CDR1 ENHRY, CDR2 SYGVKD. The CDR3 totals 13 residues. CDR3 in amino acids: CAISAEANYGYTF. In nucleotides, the CDR3 is TGTGCCATCAGTGCAGAAGCTAACTATGGCTACACCTTC.

Only a few counts were recorded for this clone. The CDR3 DNA is TGTGCCAGCAGCCGCGGACAGGGCGCAACTAATGAAAAACTGTTTTTT. Translation: CASSRGQGATNEKLFF. V and J are TRBV3-1 (or the pseudogene TRBV3-2) and TRBJ1-4; 8 bases line up with TRBD1. The CDR3 extends over 16 amino acids. The trim removed 4 bases at V and 0 bases at J, leaving 4 bases unmatched. Germline V CDR1 and CDR2: LGHDT, YNNKEL (reference sequence).

The rearrangement joins TRBV19 to TRBJ1-4; the D is unclear. This CDR3 contains 16 residues. CDR1 and CDR2 (germline): LNHDA, SQIVND (reference sequence). V was cut by 7 bases and J by 0 bases, with 15 bases left in between. In nucleotides, the CDR3 is TGTGCCAGTACGAGGAACGCGGCTGCAACTAATGAAAAACTGTTTTTT. Its protein is CASTRNAAATNEKLFF.

The genes are TRBV15 and TRBJ1-6; D gene uncertain. The V gene lost 0 bases and the J gene lost 0 bases, with 9 bases spanning the gap. This CDR3 comprises 17 residues. CDR1 and CDR2 (germline): LNHNV, YYDKDF (reference sequence). CDR3 bases: TGTGCCACCAGCAGAGAGGTGGGGAGCTCCTATAATTCACCCCTCCACTTT. As protein: CATSREVGSSYNSPLHF.

The chain carries TRBV19 and TRBJ1-2; 12 positions agree with TRBD1. CDR3 length equals 18 residues. Germline CDR1 LNHDA, CDR2 SQIVND (reference sequence). V dropped 2 bases and J dropped 2; count of bases not matched to a gene: 9. CDR3 residues: CASSIWGTGGAGNYGYTF. The CDR3 nucleotides read TGTGCCAGTAGTATATGGGGGACAGGGGGCGCGGGGAACTATGGCTACACCTTC.

V gene TRBV28 combines with J gene TRBJ2-6, with D tentatively TRBD2 (5 bases). Germline lookup yields CDR1 MDHEN and CDR2 SYDVKM. The CDR3 runs 18 residues. V shed 2 bases and J shed 0 bases, with 14 bases lying between them. CDR3 bases: TGTGCCAGCAGTTTAATGGGGAGCCACGCCTCTGGGGCCAACGTCCTGACTTTC. It yields the protein CASSLMGSHASGANVLTF.

This clone was seen a single time. The chain uses TRBV6-4 and TRBJ2-2; no definite D call. This CDR3 region has 13 residues. Germline lookup yields CDR1 MRHNA and CDR2 SNTAGT. Trimming pared 10 bases from V and 2 bases from J, leaving 11 bases between. The CDR3 bases are TGTGCCACCCCCCCCACTAACACCGGGGAGCTGTTTTTT. This codes for CATPPTNTGELFF.

The chain links TRBV29-1 to TRBJ1-1; a weak D match, TRBD1 (5 bases). This CDR3 is 14 amino acids long. The germline V gene encodes CDR1 SQVTM and CDR2 ANQGSEA. V gave up 0 bases and J gave up 6 bases, with 14 bases separating them. The CDR3 DNA reads as TGCAGCGTTGAAGATGGCAGGGATGTTGCTGAAGCTTTCTTT. Its protein is CSVEDGRDVAEAFF.

This chain connects TRBV7-8 to TRBJ1-3; the D is unclear. This CDR3 has 16 amino acids. The V end was cut by 1 base, the J end by 0 bases, with 10 bases between. CDR1 and CDR2 (germline): SGHVS, FQNEAQ. CDR3 residues: CASSLGWALSGNTIYF. In nucleotides, the CDR3 is TGTGCCAGCAGCTTAGGATGGGCCCTCTCTGGAAACACCATATATTTT.

V and J are TRBV7-9 and TRBJ1-4, with unresolved D. The germline V and J ends were trimmed by 1 base and 3 bases, with 6 bases remaining between them. This CDR3 has 14 residues. CDR1 and CDR2 from the germline V gene are SEHNR and FQNEAQ (reference sequence). The DNA for the CDR3 is TGTGCCAGCAGCTTAGGTCAGTCTAATGAAAAACTGTTTTTT. Residues: CASSLGQSNEKLFF.

J is TRBJ2-7 and V is TRBV27, with D maybe TRBD2 (6 bases). V shed 2 bases and J shed 5 bases, with 13 bases lying between them. The CDR3 loop spans 14 amino acids. CDR1 and CDR2 from the germline V gene are MNHEY and SMNVEV (reference sequence). DNA for the CDR3: TGTGCCAGCAGTTTAACGGGAGTATACCACGAGCAGTACTTC. Its protein product is CASSLTGVYHEQYF.

The CDR3 DNA reads as TGTGCCAGCAGCCCCGGACAGTTCCTTTACAATGAAAAACTGTTTTTT. Protein product: CASSPGQFLYNEKLFF. J is TRBJ1-4 and V is TRBV9; D is possibly TRBD1 (6 bases). V was cut by 4 bases and J by 5 bases, with 18 bases left in between. Germline loops: CDR1 SGDLS, CDR2 YYNGEE. The CDR3 contains 16 residues.

This clone was detected only once. In DNA, the CDR3 is TGTGCCAGCAGCCAAGACCTCGCTTGGCAGGGAGGTGGAAACACCATATATTTT. Encoded protein: CASSQDLAWQGGGNTIYF. The chain has TRBV14 and TRBJ1-3, with a weak D call TRBD1 (5 bases). Germline V gene data show CDR1 as SGHDN and CDR2 as FVKESK. The V gene lost 0 bases and the J gene lost 3 bases, with 18 bases spanning the gap. There are 18 residues in the CDR3.

The chain joins TRBV5-5 to TRBJ1-1, with TRBD1 matching 7 bases. The V gene end was trimmed by 2 bases and the J gene end by 4 bases; junction bases not matched to a gene: 5. The germline gives CDR1 SGHKS, CDR2 YYEKEE (reference sequence). The length of the CDR3 is 14 residues. The CDR3 nucleotides read TGTGCCAGCAGCTTCCCAGGGGGTCGCACTGAAGCTTTCTTT. This codes for CASSFPGGRTEAFF.

CDR3 region: CASSQDRRGLAITYEQYF. CDR3 in DNA: TGTGCCAGCAGCCAAGATAGAAGGGGACTAGCGATTACCTACGAGCAGTACTTC. The chain combines TRBV14 with TRBJ2-7; the match to TRBD2 covers 10 bases. Trimming cost V 0 bases and J 2 bases; bases outside gene matches: 10. The CDR3 covers 18 residues. In germline, CDR1 is SGHDN, CDR2 FVKESK.

The genes are TRBV7-2 and TRBJ1-2; TRBD1 agrees at 9 bases. J gave up 4 bases and V 5 bases, and 11 bases lay outside the gene matches. Germline lookup yields CDR1 SGHTA and CDR2 FQGNSA. This CDR3 has 16 amino acids. The CDR3 is CASSPTGTGFIYGYTF. The CDR3 DNA reads TGTGCCAGCAGCCCGACGGGGACAGGGTTTATCTATGGCTACACCTTC.

The J gene is TRBJ2-2, the V gene TRBV10-2; 10 nucleotides align to TRBD2. V trimming: 0 bases; J trimming: 4 bases; junction bases outside the gene matches: 8. CDR1 and CDR2 (germline): WSHSY, SAAADI. This CDR3 comprises 18 residues. CDR3 residues: CASSESLLAGGATGELFF. The CDR3 nucleotides are TGCGCCAGCAGTGAGTCGTTATTAGCGGGAGGTGCCACCGGGGAGCTGTTTTTT.

Comment on this clone: A read error is possible here, since a much larger clone lies one base away. Here the CDR3 reads CASSYGSNTEAFF. In DNA, the CDR3 is TGTGCCAGCAGCTACGGGTCGAACACTGAAGCTTTCTTT. The V call is TRBV7-3, the J call TRBJ1-1; D remains unclear. Deletions cut 4 bases from V and 1 base from J, with 7 bases between. Germline-derived CDR1 and CDR2 are SGHTA and FQGTGA. The CDR3 has 13 residues. The full variable domain, its missing parts supplied by reference TRBV7-3 and TRBJ1-1, is GAGVSQTPSNKVTEKGKYVELRCDPISGHTALYWYRQSLGQGPEFLIYFQGTGAADDSGLPNDRFFAVRPEGSVSTLKIQRTERGDSAVYLCASSYGSNTEAFFGQGTRLTVV.

This chain links TRBV7-3 with TRBJ2-1; TRBD2 aligns across 8 bases. Germline CDR1 reads SGHTA; CDR2 reads FQGTGA. This CDR3 is built from 16 residues. The trim removed 5 bases at V and 4 bases at J, leaving 10 bases unmatched. The CDR3 sequence is CASSPGAGANYNEQFF. The DNA for the CDR3 is TGTGCCAGCAGCCCAGGAGCGGGGGCCAATTACAATGAGCAGTTCTTC.

This clone turned up a few times. This chain uses TRBV27 with TRBJ2-7, with a tentative D call TRBD2 (6 bases). Germline V lookup: CDR1 MNHEY, CDR2 SMNVEV (reference sequence). The CDR3 totals 16 residues. Deletions cut 5 bases from V and 2 bases from J, with 19 bases between. The CDR3 nucleotides read TGTGCCAGCAGTCCATCCCCCGGGACTTTGACCTACGAGCAGTACTTC. Amino acids: CASSPSPGTLTYEQYF.